The 8 T cell receptor beta chains below come from one sample, sequenced in a study of cytomegalovirus exposure and HLA in healthy donors. Primers included in the PCR were 60 Vbeta and 13 Jbeta primers. TCRdb's table, derived via immunoSEQ multiplex PCR, lists solely in-frame clones and lacks some. The repertoire holds about 86,000 clones, with 75% to 85% as singletons. The source material was PBMCs. The receptor set was obtained from a woman aged 40 to 55 in good health and CMV-seropositive.

The rearrangement links TRBV7-2 to TRBJ1-5; 8 bases agree with TRBD1. The CDR3 has 14 residues. The germline V gene has CDR1 SGHTA and CDR2 FQGNSA. J gave up 3 bases and V 6 bases, and 4 bases lay outside the gene matches. CDR3 protein: CASSPGGSNQPQHF. Written as DNA, the CDR3 is TGTGCCAGCAGTCCAGGGGGCTCCAATCAGCCCCAGCATTTT.

This clone was seen only once. The chain joins TRBV21-1 to TRBJ2-3; the table's D call, TRBD1, was not checked against the DNA. TRBV21-1 is tagged as a pseudogene. CDR3 length: 12 residues. CDR3 bases: TGTGCCAGCAGCAACATCACAGATACGCAGTATTTT. It encodes CASSNITDTQYF.

This chain's CDR3 is CSVGDQGQGSIANYGYTF. As DNA, the CDR3 is TGCAGCGTCGGAGACCAGGGACAGGGATCAATCGCTAACTATGGCTACACCTTC. This chain uses TRBV29-1 with TRBJ1-2; 9 bases line up with TRBD1. V was pared by 6 bases and J by 0 bases, with 17 bases of the junction left unmatched. The CDR3 covers 18 residues. The germline CDR1 and CDR2 sequences are SQVTM and ANQGSEA.

The chain combines TRBV7-3 with TRBJ2-1; a possible D gene is TRBD2 (6 bases). CDR3 length equals 14 residues. Germline values: CDR1 SGHTA, CDR2 FQGTGA. Trimming took 4 bases from V and 1 from J, leaving 8 bases between them. CDR3 sequence: CASSSGESYNEQFF. Here the CDR3 DNA reads TGTGCCAGCAGCTCGGGGGAATCCTACAATGAGCAGTTCTTC.

The chain recombines TRBV5-1 with TRBJ2-7, with 9 bases lining up with TRBD1. The CDR3 contains 13 residues. Germline V lookup: CDR1 SGHRS, CDR2 YFSETQ. J was trimmed by 6 bases and V by 4 bases; bases with no gene match: 5. CDR3 bases: TGCGCCAGCAGCCTCCAGACAGGGGGCGAGCAGTACTTC. Its translation: CASSLQTGGEQYF.

This clone has just one count. V is TRBV19 and J is TRBJ1-5, with D tentatively TRBD1 (6 bases). Germline values: CDR1 LNHDA, CDR2 SQIVND (reference sequence). V shed 3 bases and J shed 4 bases, with 10 bases lying between them. CDR3 length equals 14 residues. The DNA of the CDR3 is TGTGCCAGTAGTATCGGACAGCCTAATCAGCCCCAGCATTTT. Residues: CASSIGQPNQPQHF. Looking up the rest from reference TRBV19 and TRBJ1-5 gives the full variable domain: DGGITQSPKYLFRKEGQNVTLSCEQNLNHDAMYWYRQDPGQGLRLIYYSQIVNDFQKGDIAEGYSVSREKKESFPLTVTSAQKNPTAFYLCASSIGQPNQPQHFGDGTRLSIL.

The J gene is TRBJ1-1, the V gene TRBV7-9, with 7 bases that match TRBD1. This CDR3 spans 15 amino acids. V dropped 2 bases and J dropped 7; count of bases not matched to a gene: 10. From germline, CDR1 is SEHNR and CDR2 FQNEAQ (reference sequence). The CDR3 here is CASSLTGTDRDEAFF. For the CDR3, the DNA is TGTGCCAGCAGCTTAACCGGGACAGACAGGGATGAAGCTTTCTTT.

The chain couples TRBV18 to TRBJ1-6, with a weak D call TRBD1 (5 bases). The CDR3 runs 14 residues. V gave up 6 bases and J gave up 6 bases, with 12 bases separating them. Germline CDR1 and CDR2: KGHSH and LQKENI. The CDR3 DNA reads TGTGCCAGCTCCGGGACTGCCTTTAATTCACCCCTCCACTTT. The encoded protein is CASSGTAFNSPLHF.